This T cell receptor beta chain derives from a study of OX40 agonist ivuxolimab in advanced cancers. Study results and limitations: Partial responders receiving 0.1-3.0 mg/kg showed among the lowest clonal expansion.

TCRdb's copy holds only in-frame clones and misses some; the assay was immunoSEQ multiplex PCR. The data hold about 28,000 clones, with more than 65% observed a single time. As concerns this clone: Its specificity is unknown.

The source is an adult with an advanced solid tumor such as melanoma, head and neck, liver or kidney cancer. The material sequenced was CD4+ or CD8+ T cells sorted from blood, taken in a trial of the OX40 agonist ivuxolimab.

The CDR3 region is CASSFGDSYGYTF. In DNA, the CDR3 is TGTGCCAGCAGTTTCGGGGATAGCTATGGCTACACCTTC. The V and J genes are TRBV27 and TRBJ1-2; D is unclear. With 3 bases removed from V and 4 bases from J, the gap between germline ends came to 9 bases. Germline V gene data show CDR1 as MNHEY and CDR2 as SMNVEV (reference sequence). This CDR3 has 13 residues.